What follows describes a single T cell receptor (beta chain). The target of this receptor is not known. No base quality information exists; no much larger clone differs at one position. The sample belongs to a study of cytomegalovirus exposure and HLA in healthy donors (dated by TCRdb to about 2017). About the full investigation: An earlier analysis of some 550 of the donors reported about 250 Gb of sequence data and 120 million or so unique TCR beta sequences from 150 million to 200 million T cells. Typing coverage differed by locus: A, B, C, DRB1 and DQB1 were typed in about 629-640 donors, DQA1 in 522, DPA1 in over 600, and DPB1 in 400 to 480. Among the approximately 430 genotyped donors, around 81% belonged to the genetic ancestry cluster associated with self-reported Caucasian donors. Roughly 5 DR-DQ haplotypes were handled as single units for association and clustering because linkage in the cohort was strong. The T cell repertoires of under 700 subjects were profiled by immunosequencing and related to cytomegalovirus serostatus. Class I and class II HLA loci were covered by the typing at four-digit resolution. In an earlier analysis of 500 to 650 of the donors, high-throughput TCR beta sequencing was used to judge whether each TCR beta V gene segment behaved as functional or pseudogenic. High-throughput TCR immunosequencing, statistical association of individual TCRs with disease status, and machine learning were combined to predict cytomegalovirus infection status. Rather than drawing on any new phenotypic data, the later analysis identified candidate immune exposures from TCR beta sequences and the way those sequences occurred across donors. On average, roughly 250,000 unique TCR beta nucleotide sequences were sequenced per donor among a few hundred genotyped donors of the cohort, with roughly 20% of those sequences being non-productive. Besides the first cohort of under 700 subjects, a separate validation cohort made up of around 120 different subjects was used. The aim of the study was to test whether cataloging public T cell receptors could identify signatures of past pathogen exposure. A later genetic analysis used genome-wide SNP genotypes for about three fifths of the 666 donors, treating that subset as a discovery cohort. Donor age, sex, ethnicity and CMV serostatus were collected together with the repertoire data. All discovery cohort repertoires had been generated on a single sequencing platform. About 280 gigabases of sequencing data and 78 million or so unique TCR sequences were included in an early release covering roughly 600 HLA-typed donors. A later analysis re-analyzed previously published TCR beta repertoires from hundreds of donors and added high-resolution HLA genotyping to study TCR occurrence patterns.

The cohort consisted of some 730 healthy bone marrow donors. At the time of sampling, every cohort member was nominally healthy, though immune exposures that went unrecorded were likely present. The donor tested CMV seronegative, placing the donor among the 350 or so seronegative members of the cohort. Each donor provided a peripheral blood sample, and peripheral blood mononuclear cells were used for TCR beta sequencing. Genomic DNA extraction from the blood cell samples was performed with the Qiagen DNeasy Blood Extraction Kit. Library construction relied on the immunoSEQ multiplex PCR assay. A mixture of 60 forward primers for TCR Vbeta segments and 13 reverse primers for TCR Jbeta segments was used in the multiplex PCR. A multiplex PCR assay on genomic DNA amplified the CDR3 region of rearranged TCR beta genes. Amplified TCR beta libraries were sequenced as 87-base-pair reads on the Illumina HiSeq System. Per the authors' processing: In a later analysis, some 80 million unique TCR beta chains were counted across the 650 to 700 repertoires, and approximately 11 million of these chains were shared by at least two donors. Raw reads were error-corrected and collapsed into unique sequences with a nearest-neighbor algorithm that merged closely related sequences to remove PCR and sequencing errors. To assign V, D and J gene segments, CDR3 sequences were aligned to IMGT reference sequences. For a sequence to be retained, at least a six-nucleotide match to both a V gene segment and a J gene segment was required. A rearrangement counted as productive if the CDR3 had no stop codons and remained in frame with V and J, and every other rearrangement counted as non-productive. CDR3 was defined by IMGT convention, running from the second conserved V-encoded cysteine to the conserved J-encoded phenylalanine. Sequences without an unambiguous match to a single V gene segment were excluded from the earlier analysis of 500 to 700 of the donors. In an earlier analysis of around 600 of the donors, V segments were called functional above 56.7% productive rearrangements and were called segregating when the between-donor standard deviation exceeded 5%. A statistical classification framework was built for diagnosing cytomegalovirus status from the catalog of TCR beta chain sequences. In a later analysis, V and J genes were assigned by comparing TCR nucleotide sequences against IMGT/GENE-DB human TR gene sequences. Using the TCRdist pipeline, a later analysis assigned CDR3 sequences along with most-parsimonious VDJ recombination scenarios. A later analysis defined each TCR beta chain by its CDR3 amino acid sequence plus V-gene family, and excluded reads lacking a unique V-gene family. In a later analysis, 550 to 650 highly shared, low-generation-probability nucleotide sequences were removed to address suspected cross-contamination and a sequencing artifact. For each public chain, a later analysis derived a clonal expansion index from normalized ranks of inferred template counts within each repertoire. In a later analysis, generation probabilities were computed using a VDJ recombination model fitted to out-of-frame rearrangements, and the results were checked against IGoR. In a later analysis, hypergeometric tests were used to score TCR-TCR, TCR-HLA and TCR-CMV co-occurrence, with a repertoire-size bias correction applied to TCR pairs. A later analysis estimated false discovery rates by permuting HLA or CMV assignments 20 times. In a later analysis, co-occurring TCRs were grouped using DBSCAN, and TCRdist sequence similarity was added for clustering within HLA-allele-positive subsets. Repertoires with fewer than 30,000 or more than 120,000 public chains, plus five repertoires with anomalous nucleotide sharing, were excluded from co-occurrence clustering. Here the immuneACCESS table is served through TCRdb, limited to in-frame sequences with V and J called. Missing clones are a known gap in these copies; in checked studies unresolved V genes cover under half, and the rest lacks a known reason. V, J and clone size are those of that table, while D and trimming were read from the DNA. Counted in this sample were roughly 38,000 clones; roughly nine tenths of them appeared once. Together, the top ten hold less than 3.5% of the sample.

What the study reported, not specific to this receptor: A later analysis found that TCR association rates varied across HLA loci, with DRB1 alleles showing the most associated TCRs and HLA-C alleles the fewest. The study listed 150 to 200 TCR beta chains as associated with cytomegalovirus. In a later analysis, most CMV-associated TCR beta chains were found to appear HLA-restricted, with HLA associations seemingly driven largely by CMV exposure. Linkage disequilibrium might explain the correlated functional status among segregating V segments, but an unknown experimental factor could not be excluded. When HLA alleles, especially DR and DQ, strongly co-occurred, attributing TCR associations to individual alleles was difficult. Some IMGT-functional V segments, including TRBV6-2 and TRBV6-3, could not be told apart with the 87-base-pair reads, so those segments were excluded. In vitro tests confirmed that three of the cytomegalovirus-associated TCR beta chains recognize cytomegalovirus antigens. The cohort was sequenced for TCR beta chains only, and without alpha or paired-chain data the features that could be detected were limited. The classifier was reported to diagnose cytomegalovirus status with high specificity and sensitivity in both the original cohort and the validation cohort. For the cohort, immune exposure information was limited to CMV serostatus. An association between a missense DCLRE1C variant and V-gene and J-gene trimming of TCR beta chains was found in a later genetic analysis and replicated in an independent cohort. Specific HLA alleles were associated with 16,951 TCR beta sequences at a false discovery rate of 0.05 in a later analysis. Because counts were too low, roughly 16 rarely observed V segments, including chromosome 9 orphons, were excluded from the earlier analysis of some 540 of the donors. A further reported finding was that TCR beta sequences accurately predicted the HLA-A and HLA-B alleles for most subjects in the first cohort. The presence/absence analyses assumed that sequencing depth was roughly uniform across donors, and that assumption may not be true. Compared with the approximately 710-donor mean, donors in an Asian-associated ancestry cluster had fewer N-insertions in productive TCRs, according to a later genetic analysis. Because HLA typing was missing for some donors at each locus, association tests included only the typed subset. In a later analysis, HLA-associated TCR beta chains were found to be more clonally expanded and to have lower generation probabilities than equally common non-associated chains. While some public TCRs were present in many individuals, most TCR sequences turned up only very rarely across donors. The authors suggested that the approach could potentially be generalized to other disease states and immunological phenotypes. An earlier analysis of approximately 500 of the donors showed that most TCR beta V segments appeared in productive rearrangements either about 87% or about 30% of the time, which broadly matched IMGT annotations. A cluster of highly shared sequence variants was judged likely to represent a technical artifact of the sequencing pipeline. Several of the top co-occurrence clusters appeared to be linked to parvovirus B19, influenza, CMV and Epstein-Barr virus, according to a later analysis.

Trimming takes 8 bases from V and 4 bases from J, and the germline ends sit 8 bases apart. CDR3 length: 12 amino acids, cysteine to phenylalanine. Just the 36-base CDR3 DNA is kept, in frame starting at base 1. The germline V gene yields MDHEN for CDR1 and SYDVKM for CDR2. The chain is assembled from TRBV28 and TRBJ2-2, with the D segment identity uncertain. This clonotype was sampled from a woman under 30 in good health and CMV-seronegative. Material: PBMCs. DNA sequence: TGTGCCAGCCAAGCTTCCACCGGGGAGCTGTTTTTT. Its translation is CASQASTGELFF.